Listed here are 6 T cell receptor beta chains from one sample, sequenced in a study of beta chain features in type 1 diabetes. Their recognized antigens are unknown. The whole isolated RNA underwent reverse transcription, so sequencing captured expressed TCRB transcripts. Sequencing used immunoSEQ multiplex PCR; TCRdb keeps in-frame clones, though not all of them. Here the sample spans under 300,000 clones, 11% to 15% being singletons. Findings and caveats of the study: In every one of the four CD4+ subsets, TCRB CDR3s were moderately but significantly shorter in Type 1 diabetes patients.

Specimen: naive CD4+ T cells from blood. The origin of the receptors is a man younger than 45 with type 1 diabetes.

The V and J genes are TRBV5-1 and TRBJ1-1, with D hard to call. The CDR3 consists of 13 residues. Trimming pared 0 bases from V and 1 base from J, leaving 4 bases between. Germline values: CDR1 SGHRS, CDR2 YFSETQ. The CDR3 DNA follows: TGCGCCAGCAGCTTGGACAGGAACACTGAAGCTTTCTTT. Its translation is CASSLDRNTEAFF.

V is TRBV27 and J is TRBJ2-2, with 9 bases fitting TRBD1. The CDR3 is made up of 14 amino acids. Germline values: CDR1 MNHEY, CDR2 SMNVEV (reference sequence). The V gene end was trimmed by 4 bases and the J gene end by 6 bases; junction bases not matched to a gene: 3. CDR3 residues: CASSSGQGSGELFF. The CDR3 DNA is TGTGCCAGCAGTTCGGGACAGGGCTCCGGGGAGCTGTTTTTT.

This clone has a handful of counts. This rearrangement joins TRBV30 to TRBJ1-2; D is possibly TRBD1 (6 bases). The CDR3 covers 13 residues. Germline CDR1 and CDR2: GTSNPN and SVGIG (reference sequence). V lost 5 bases, J lost 8 bases, and 18 bases lay in between. The CDR3 region is CAWSPGQKRGYTF. CDR3 bases: TGTGCCTGGTCCCCCGGACAGAAGAGGGGCTACACCTTC.

Only a few counts were recorded for this clone. The chain uses TRBV5-1 and TRBJ2-3; TRBD2 agrees at 10 bases. J lost 3 bases, V lost 2 bases, and 3 bases had no gene match. The germline V gene encodes CDR1 SGHRS and CDR2 YFSETQ. The CDR3 extends over 15 amino acids. CDR3 DNA: TGCGCCAGCAGCTTCACTAGCGGGGTGACAGATACGCAGTATTTT. Its protein is CASSFTSGVTDTQYF.

The chain couples TRBV18 to TRBJ2-7; a weak D match, TRBD1 (6 bases). Per the germline V gene, CDR1 is KGHSH and CDR2 is LQKENI. This CDR3 region has 15 residues. Trimming stripped 0 bases from V and 0 bases from J, with 9 bases between. This CDR3 reads CASSPPSRGSYEQYF. The CDR3, as DNA: TGTGCCAGCTCACCACCGTCCAGGGGCTCCTACGAGCAGTACTTC. Using reference TRBV18 and TRBJ2-7 for the parts outside the CDR3, the full variable domain is NAGVMQNPRHLVRRRGQEARLRCSPMKGHSHVYWYRQLPEEGLKFMVYLQKENIIDESGMPKERFSAEFPKEGPSILRIQQVVRGDSAAYFCASSPPSRGSYEQYFGPGTRLTVT.

This clone has just a few counts. CDR3 region: CASSTGQGYYEQYF. CDR3 in DNA: TGTGCCAGCAGCACGGGACAGGGCTACTACGAGCAGTACTTC. J is TRBJ2-7 and V is TRBV5-4, with TRBD1 identical over 9 bases. Unmatched junction bases numbered 5, after V lost 4 bases and J lost 3 bases. The CDR3 has 14 amino acids. Germline V gives CDR1 SGHNT, CDR2 YYREEE (reference sequence).